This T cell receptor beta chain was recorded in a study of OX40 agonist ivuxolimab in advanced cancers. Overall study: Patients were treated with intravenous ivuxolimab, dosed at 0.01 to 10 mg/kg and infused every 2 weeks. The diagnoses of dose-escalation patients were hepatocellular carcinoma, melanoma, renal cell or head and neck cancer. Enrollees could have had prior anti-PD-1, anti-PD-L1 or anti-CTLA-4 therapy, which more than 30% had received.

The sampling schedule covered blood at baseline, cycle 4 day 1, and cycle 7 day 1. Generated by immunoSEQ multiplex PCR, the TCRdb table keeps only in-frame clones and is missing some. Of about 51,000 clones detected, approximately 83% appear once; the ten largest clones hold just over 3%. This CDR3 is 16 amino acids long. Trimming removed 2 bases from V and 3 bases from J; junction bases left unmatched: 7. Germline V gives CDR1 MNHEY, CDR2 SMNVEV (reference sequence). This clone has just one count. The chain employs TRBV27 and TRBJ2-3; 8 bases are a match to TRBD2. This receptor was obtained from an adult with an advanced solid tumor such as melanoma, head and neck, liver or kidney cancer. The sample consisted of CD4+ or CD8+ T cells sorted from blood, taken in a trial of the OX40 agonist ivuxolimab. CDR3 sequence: CASSLTGGAVTDTQYF. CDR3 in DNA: TGTGCCAGCAGTTTAACCGGGGGGGCCGTTACAGATACGCAGTATTTT.